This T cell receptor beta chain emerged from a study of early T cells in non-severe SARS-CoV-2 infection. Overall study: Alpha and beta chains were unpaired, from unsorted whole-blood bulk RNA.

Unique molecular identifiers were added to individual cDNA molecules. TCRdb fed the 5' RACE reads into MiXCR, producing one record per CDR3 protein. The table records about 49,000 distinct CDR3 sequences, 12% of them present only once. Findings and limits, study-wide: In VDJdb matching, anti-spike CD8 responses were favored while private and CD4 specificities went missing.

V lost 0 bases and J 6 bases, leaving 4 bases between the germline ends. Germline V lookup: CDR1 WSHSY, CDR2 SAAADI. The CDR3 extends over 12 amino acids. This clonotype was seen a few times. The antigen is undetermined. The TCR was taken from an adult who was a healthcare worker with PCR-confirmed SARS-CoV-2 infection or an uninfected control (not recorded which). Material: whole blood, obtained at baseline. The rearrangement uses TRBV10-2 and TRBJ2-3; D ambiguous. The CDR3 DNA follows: TGCGCCAGCAGTGAGTCTGTCGATACGCAGTATTTT. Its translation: CASSESVDTQYF.